The T cell receptor beta chain under discussion was sequenced for a study of STAT3 mutations in large granular lymphocyte leukemia. Study results and caveats: Every T-LGLL patient had at least one immunodominant TCRbeta clonotype. Persisting codominant clonotypes may have hidden a small pathogenic clone.

To note about this clone: Antigen: not known.

TCRbeta libraries averaged around 40,000 productive templates per sample. The data were produced by immunoSEQ multiplex PCR, yet TCRdb's version contains in-frame clones alone and is incomplete. The sample consists of several thousand clones, 85% to 95% of them appearing once. Sequences were obtained from peripheral blood mononuclear cells. This TCR came from a man aged 60 to 69 with T-cell large granular lymphocyte leukemia. Some clones in this sample may be carry-over from other donors' samples.

CDR3 residues: CASSPSSGGADTQYF. The CDR3 coding sequence is TGTGCCAGCTCACCGTCTAGCGGGGGGGCGGATACGCAGTATTTT. The rearrangement links TRBV18 to TRBJ2-3, with TRBD2 matching over 12 bases. The CDR3 totals 15 residues. The V segment lost 3 bases and the J segment 6 bases; nucleotides outside the gene matches: 4. Germline V gene data show CDR1 as KGHSH and CDR2 as LQKENI.